These 9 T cell receptor beta chains came from one sample sequenced in a study of OX40 agonist ivuxolimab in advanced cancers. Generated by immunoSEQ multiplex PCR, the TCRdb table keeps only in-frame clones and is missing some. The sample holds 65,000 to 70,000 clones, 70% to 85% seen once. The sample was CD4+ or CD8+ T cells sorted from blood, taken in a trial of the OX40 agonist ivuxolimab. These receptors were collected from an adult with an advanced solid tumor such as melanoma, head and neck, liver or kidney cancer.

The genes are TRBV7-9 and TRBJ2-7, with a weak D call TRBD1 (7 bases). This CDR3 contains 14 residues. Germline V CDR1 and CDR2: SEHNR, FQNEAQ (reference sequence). Trimming removed 4 bases from V and 2 bases from J, with 12 bases in between. CDR3 DNA: TGTGCCAGCAGCTCCGCGGGACAGACCTACGAGCAGTACTTC. Its translation: CASSSAGQTYEQYF.

The V call is TRBV10-3, the J call TRBJ1-1; D may be TRBD1 (5 bases). The germline V gene has CDR1 ENHRY and CDR2 SYGVKD. The CDR3 has 13 amino acids. Trimming took 4 bases from V and 5 from J, leaving 11 bases between them. CDR3 in DNA: TGTGCCATCAGTGGAAACCAGGGTACTGAAGCTTTCTTT. Translation: CAISGNQGTEAFF.

This sequence joins TRBV6-6 and TRBJ1-4, with TRBD1 identical over 7 bases. After removal of 7 bases from V and 2 bases from J, the junction contained 4 bases not matched to a gene. The V gene's germline CDR1 is MNHNY and CDR2 SVGAGI (reference sequence). The CDR3 extends over 14 amino acids. The CDR3 DNA reads TGTGCCAGCAACCAACAGGGGACTAATGAAAAACTGTTTTTT. Translating it yields CASNQQGTNEKLFF.

The V and J genes are TRBV7-2 and TRBJ2-1; unclear D gene. The CDR3 has 15 residues. Germline CDR1 is SGHTA and CDR2 is FQGNSA. V shed 2 bases and J shed 5 bases, with 13 bases lying between them. In nucleotides, the CDR3 is TGTGCCAGCAGCTTAAACTCGAACTTTAACAATGAGCAGTTCTTC. Encoded protein: CASSLNSNFNNEQFF.

The chain couples TRBV4-2 to TRBJ2-1; 10 bases agree with TRBD2. The V gene's germline CDR1 is LGHNA and CDR2 YNFKEQ. V trimming: 0 bases; J trimming: 1 base; junction bases outside the gene matches: 9. The CDR3 has 19 residues. The DNA of the CDR3 is TGTGCCAGCAGCCAAGATGTAGCGTCTAGCGGGAGATCCTACAATGAGCAGTTCTTC. Its protein is CASSQDVASSGRSYNEQFF.

V and J are TRBV30 and TRBJ1-6; 7 bases match TRBD1. The trim removed 6 bases at V and 9 bases at J, leaving 14 bases unmatched. CDR1 and CDR2 from the germline V gene are GTSNPN and SVGIG (reference sequence). This CDR3 region has 15 residues. The CDR3 region has the DNA TGTGCCTGTACCACCGCCGGGACAGAAAGTTCACCCCTCCACTTT. Protein: CACTTAGTESSPLHF.

The rearrangement joins TRBV30 to TRBJ2-1, with 11 bases fitting TRBD2. Trimming removed 5 bases from V and 9 bases from J; junction bases left unmatched: 12. The length of the CDR3 is 15 residues. Germline CDR1 GTSNPN, CDR2 SVGIG (reference sequence). In DNA, the CDR3 is TGTGCCTGGTCTCTAGCGGGAGGAGGTGCTAGTGAGCAGTTCTTC. This sequence encodes CAWSLAGGGASEQFF.

CDR3 in amino acids: CASSRPGGTGNTIYF. The CDR3 bases are TGTGCCAGCAGCCGCCCGGGGGGAACTGGAAACACCATATATTTT. The chain employs TRBV7-2 and TRBJ1-3, with a weak D call TRBD1 (5 bases). Trimming cost V 5 bases and J 2 bases, with 13 bases left between them. The CDR3 sequence is 15 residues long. Looked up from germline, CDR1 is SGHTA and CDR2 is FQGNSA.

The chain links TRBV2 to TRBJ2-1; D may be TRBD1 or TRBD2 (5 bases each). Germline V gene data show CDR1 as SNHLY and CDR2 as FYNNEI. Trimming cost V 2 bases and J 9 bases, with 17 bases left between them. The CDR3 runs 15 residues. CDR3 loop: CASSEPGSASGEQFF. The DNA for the CDR3 is TGTGCCAGCAGTGAACCAGGGAGCGCTTCTGGTGAGCAGTTCTTC.